This TCR beta chain stems from a study of T cell responses to AZD1222 COVID-19 vaccine. Study-wide points: The study sampled repertoires only after the peak T cell response. A mostly white British donor set with more females was recruited, and clonal diversity was possibly underestimated. Along spike, vaccine-associated CD4 TCRs were found throughout, with dominance at 160-218 and 743-854.

The protocol was immunoSEQ multiplex PCR, while the TCRdb copy is restricted to in-frame clones and leaves out a portion. The data hold about 130,000 clones, with approximately 86% observed a single time. Notes on this clone: The antigen remains unidentified.

Germline V gene lookup returns CDR1 MDHEN and CDR2 SYDVKM. With 5 bases removed from V and 5 bases from J, the gap between germline ends came to 10 bases. The CDR3 contains 12 residues. The genes are TRBV28 and TRBJ2-7; D remains ambiguous. This sequence was found in an adult in good health. This material consisted of peripheral blood, taken on day 0 of AZD1222 vaccination. As DNA, the CDR3 is TGTGCCAGCAGTAGCTCAAGGGACGAGCAGTACTTC. Its translation is CASSSSRDEQYF.